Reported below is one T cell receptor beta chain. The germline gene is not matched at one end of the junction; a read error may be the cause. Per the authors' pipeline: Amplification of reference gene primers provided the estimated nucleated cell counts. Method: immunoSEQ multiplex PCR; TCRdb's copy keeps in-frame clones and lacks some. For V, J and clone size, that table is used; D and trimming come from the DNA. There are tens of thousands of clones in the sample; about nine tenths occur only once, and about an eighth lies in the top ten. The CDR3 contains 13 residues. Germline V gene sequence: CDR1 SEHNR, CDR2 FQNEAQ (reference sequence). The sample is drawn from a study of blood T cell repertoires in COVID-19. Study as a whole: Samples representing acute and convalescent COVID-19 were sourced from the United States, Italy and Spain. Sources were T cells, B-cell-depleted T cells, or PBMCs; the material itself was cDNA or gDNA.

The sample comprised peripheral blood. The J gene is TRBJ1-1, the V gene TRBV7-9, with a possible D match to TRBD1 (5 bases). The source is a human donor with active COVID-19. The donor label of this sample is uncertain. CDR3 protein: CVSSLGAGTEAFF. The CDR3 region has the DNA TGTGTCAGCAGCTTAGGGGCGGGGACTGAAGCTTTCTTT.